The 30 T cell receptor beta chains below all came from one sample that was sequenced in a study of cytomegalovirus exposure and HLA in healthy donors. Using immunoSEQ multiplex PCR, the repertoire was profiled, and TCRdb retains in-frame clones only, with some absent. The table includes 210,000 or so clones, 88% detected once. The source material was PBMCs. The source of these receptors is a woman aged 18-35 years in good health and CMV-seronegative.

J is TRBJ2-3 and V is TRBV4-2; 10 bases align to TRBD2. V shed 0 bases and J 4 bases; nucleotides not matched to a gene: 7. Germline CDR1 reads LGHNA; CDR2 reads YNFKEQ. This CDR3 contains 17 residues. The CDR3 protein is CASSQEGPSGSSDTQYF. In DNA form, the CDR3 reads TGTGCCAGCAGCCAAGAGGGGCCTAGCGGGAGTTCAGATACGCAGTATTTT.

The table lists this clone with a count of one. The chain recombines TRBV7-6 with TRBJ2-1, with a weak D call TRBD1 (6 bases). With 1 base removed from V and 6 bases from J, the gap between germline ends came to 13 bases. The CDR3 loop spans 15 amino acids. The germline CDR1 and CDR2 sequences are SGHVS and FNYEAQ. CDR3 in amino acids: CASSLVGGKTNEQFF. CDR3 bases: TGTGCCAGCAGCTTAGTAGGGGGAAAGACCAATGAGCAGTTCTTC.

The rearrangement uses TRBV11-2 and TRBJ2-3; 8 bases line up with TRBD2. Germline V CDR1 and CDR2: SGHAT, FQNNGV. The V and J ends lost 1 base and 4 bases, in that order; junction bases with no gene match: 1. CDR3 size: 14 residues. For the CDR3, the DNA is TGTGCCAGCAGCTTAGTCGGGGGGGCAGATACGCAGTATTTT. The encoded protein is CASSLVGGADTQYF.

The CDR3 DNA is TGTGCCAGCAGCTCCCTCCGGGATGGCTACGAGCAGTACTTC. This gives the protein CASSSLRDGYEQYF. The V call is TRBV7-8, the J call TRBJ2-7; possible D gene TRBD2, 5 bases. V was clipped by 4 bases and J by 3 bases, with 13 bases between them. Germline V gene data show CDR1 as SGHVS and CDR2 as FQNEAQ. The CDR3 sequence is 14 residues long. The variable domain in full, with the rest retrieved from reference TRBV7-8 and TRBJ2-7, is GAGVSQSPRYKVAKRGQDVALRCDPISGHVSLFWYQQALGQGPEFLTYFQNEAQLDKSGLPSDRFFAERPEGSVSTLKIQRTQQEDSAVYLCASSSLRDGYEQYFGPGTRLTVT.

The chain recombines TRBV28 with TRBJ2-1, with 9 nucleotides matching TRBD2. Looked up from germline, CDR1 is MDHEN and CDR2 is SYDVKM. The CDR3 length is 15 residues. V trimming: 6 bases; J trimming: 7 bases; junction bases outside the gene matches: 10. The CDR3 sequence is CASSLSGSTWNEQFF. The CDR3 DNA reads as TGTGCCAGCAGCCTTAGCGGGAGTACGTGGAATGAGCAGTTCTTC.

This rearrangement joins TRBV7-9 to TRBJ1-1; tentatively, D is TRBD1 (5 bases). V lost 1 base, J lost 1 base, and 7 bases lay in between. This CDR3 has 14 residues. Germline V lookup: CDR1 SEHNR, CDR2 FQNEAQ (reference sequence). In DNA form, the CDR3 reads TGTGCCAGCAGCTTAGGGGGCTGGAACACTGAAGCTTTCTTT. Residues: CASSLGGWNTEAFF. Full variable domain (missing parts from reference TRBV7-9 and TRBJ1-1): DTGVSQNPRHKITKRGQNVTFRCDPISEHNRLYWYRQTLGQGPEFLTYFQNEAQLEKSRLLSDRFSAERPKGSFSTLEIQRTEQGDSAMYLCASSLGGWNTEAFFGQGTRLTVV.

The chain uses TRBV7-8 and TRBJ2-1; TRBD2 aligns across 10 bases. V was pared by 1 base and J by 14 bases, with 11 bases of the junction left unmatched. The length of the CDR3 is 15 residues. Germline-derived CDR1 and CDR2 are SGHVS and FQNEAQ. DNA of the CDR3: TGTGCCAGCAGCTTAGAGGGGCCTAGCGGGGGACGGGAGTTCTTC. Protein: CASSLEGPSGGREFF.

V gene TRBV28 combines with J gene TRBJ2-1, with 9 nucleotides matching TRBD2. The junction had 11 bases not matched to a gene; V was cut back by 6 bases and J by 8 bases. The CDR3 covers 15 residues. Germline V lookup: CDR1 MDHEN, CDR2 SYDVKM. CDR3 region: CASSRRSGSLYEQFF. The CDR3 coding sequence is TGTGCCAGCAGCCGGCGTAGCGGGAGTTTGTATGAGCAGTTCTTC.

The chain uses TRBV6-5 and TRBJ2-3; 11 nucleotides line up with TRBD2. Germline trimming cut 4 bases from V and 2 bases from J; bases unmatched to any gene: 2. Per the germline V gene, CDR1 is MNHEY and CDR2 is SVGAGI. The CDR3 runs to 15 residues. The CDR3 DNA follows: TGTGCCAGCAGTTCGGGACTAGCGGACACAGATACGCAGTATTTT. As protein: CASSSGLADTDTQYF.

The chain has TRBV7-9 and TRBJ2-5, with TRBD1 matching over 7 bases. V lost 1 base to trimming and J lost 7 bases; unmatched junction nucleotides: 9. Germline V gene sequence: CDR1 SEHNR, CDR2 FQNEAQ (reference sequence). The CDR3 is 15 residues long. This CDR3 is CASSLGRGQLTTQYF. CDR3 nucleotide sequence: TGTGCCAGCAGCTTAGGACGGGGACAGTTGACGACCCAGTACTTC. Complete variable domain (other parts from reference TRBV7-9 and TRBJ2-5): DTGVSQNPRHKITKRGQNVTFRCDPISEHNRLYWYRQTLGQGPEFLTYFQNEAQLEKSRLLSDRFSAERPKGSFSTLEIQRTEQGDSAMYLCASSLGRGQLTTQYFGPGTRLLVL.

Turning to this clone: The same CDR3 also results from other DNA sequences found in this sample. J is TRBJ2-7 and V is TRBV29-1; a weak D match, TRBD2 (5 bases). V lost 3 bases, J lost 6 bases, and 9 bases lay in between. The CDR3 has 11 amino acids. The V gene's germline CDR1 is SQVTM and CDR2 ANQGSEA. CDR3 amino acids: CSVDRGSEQYF. CDR3 sequence (DNA): TGCAGCGTTGATCGAGGGTCCGAGCAGTACTTC.

This chain links TRBV30 with TRBJ1-2; a weak D match, TRBD1 (6 bases). Trimming removed 1 base at V and 2 bases at J, with 14 bases between. CDR3 length: 15 residues. Looked up from germline, CDR1 is GTSNPN and CDR2 is SVGIG (reference sequence). The CDR3, as DNA: TGTGCCTGGAGTGCCGCCCTACAGGGAAACTATGGCTACACCTTC. This translates into CAWSAALQGNYGYTF.

V and J are TRBV28 and TRBJ1-1; weak D call: TRBD1 (6 bases). Per the germline V gene, CDR1 is MDHEN and CDR2 is SYDVKM. The CDR3 is 15 residues long. Trimming took 5 bases from V and 1 from J, leaving 14 bases between them. The CDR3 sequence: CASSPYRETNTEAFF. The CDR3 nucleotides are TGTGCCAGCAGTCCCTACAGGGAGACGAACACTGAAGCTTTCTTT.

This rearrangement joins TRBV7-8 to TRBJ2-7; TRBD2 is a possible D gene (6 bases). Per the germline V gene, CDR1 is SGHVS and CDR2 is FQNEAQ. The CDR3 is 13 residues long. Trimming took off 7 bases at V and 2 bases at J, with 12 bases between the two ends. The chain's CDR3 is CASTGASTYEQYF. CDR3 coding DNA: TGTGCCAGCACGGGAGCCTCCACCTACGAGCAGTACTTC. The full variable domain, completed using reference TRBV7-8 and TRBJ2-7, is GAGVSQSPRYKVAKRGQDVALRCDPISGHVSLFWYQQALGQGPEFLTYFQNEAQLDKSGLPSDRFFAERPEGSVSTLKIQRTQQEDSAVYLCASTGASTYEQYFGPGTRLTVT.

This rearrangement joins TRBV5-4 to TRBJ1-1; 9 nucleotides agree with TRBD1. V lost 4 bases to trimming and J lost 6 bases; unmatched junction nucleotides: 10. The CDR3 totals 15 residues. Germline CDR1 and CDR2: SGHNT and YYREEE (reference sequence). The chain's CDR3 is CASSRDREAPAEAFF. The CDR3 nucleotides read TGTGCCAGCAGCCGGGACAGGGAGGCCCCCGCTGAAGCTTTCTTT. Drawing the rest from reference TRBV5-4 and TRBJ1-1, the complete variable domain is ETGVTQSPTHLIKTRGQQVTLRCSSQSGHNTVSWYQQALGQGPQFIFQYYREEENGRGNFPPRFSGLQFPNYSSELNVNALELDDSALYLCASSRDREAPAEAFFGQGTRLTVV.

This sequence joins TRBV7-2 and TRBJ2-1, with TRBD2 identical over 7 bases. V lost 1 base, J lost 8 bases, and 8 bases stayed unmatched. In germline, CDR1 is SGHTA, CDR2 FQGNSA. CDR3 length: 15 residues. This chain's CDR3 is CASSLGTRLTYEQFF. CDR3 nucleotide sequence: TGTGCCAGCAGCTTAGGGACTAGGTTAACTTATGAGCAGTTCTTC. Variable domain in full (rest from reference TRBV7-2 and TRBJ2-1): GAGVSQSPSNKVTEKGKDVELRCDPISGHTALYWYRQSLGQGLEFLIYFQGNSAPDKSGLPSDRFSAERTGGSVSTLTIQRTQQEDSAVYLCASSLGTRLTYEQFFGPGTRLTVL.

The chain has TRBV10-3 and TRBJ1-1, with 7 bases matching TRBD1. The CDR3 covers 13 residues. Germline CDR1 is ENHRY and CDR2 is SYGVKD. Trimming removed 7 bases from V and 1 base from J; junction bases left unmatched: 3. CDR3 region: CAINRDRNTEAFF. CDR3 in DNA: TGTGCCATCAACAGGGACAGGAACACTGAAGCTTTCTTT.

The chain couples TRBV5-6 to TRBJ2-3; 12 bases line up with TRBD2. CDR3 length: 14 amino acids. Unmatched junction bases numbered 5, after V lost 5 bases and J lost 7 bases. Germline loops: CDR1 SGHDT, CDR2 YYEEEE. The CDR3 DNA reads TGTGCCAGCAGGTTGACTAGCGGGAGAAATACGCAGTATTTT. This translates into CASRLTSGRNTQYF.

The chain couples TRBV7-9 to TRBJ2-1, with a tentative D call TRBD2 (5 bases). The CDR3 extends over 15 amino acids. Trimming stripped 4 bases from V and 0 bases from J, with 10 bases between. Germline V CDR1 and CDR2: SEHNR, FQNEAQ (reference sequence). The CDR3 DNA is TGTGCCAGCAGCTCCTTAGCGTTCTCCTACAATGAGCAGTTCTTC. Translation: CASSSLAFSYNEQFF.

This sequence joins TRBV6-5 and TRBJ2-5; perhaps TRBD2 as D (6 bases). The CDR3 loop spans 13 amino acids. V was trimmed by 6 bases and J by 5 bases, leaving 13 bases between them. CDR1 is MNHEY, CDR2 SVGAGI, per germline. CDR3 amino acids: CASRRAGQETQYF. The DNA of the CDR3 is TGTGCCAGCAGAAGGGCGGGGCAGGAGACCCAGTACTTC.

J is TRBJ1-2 and V is TRBV15; TRBD1 agrees at 8 bases. V lost 5 bases, J lost 5 bases, and 10 bases stayed unmatched. The CDR3 is 15 amino acids. Looked up from germline, CDR1 is LNHNV and CDR2 is YYDKDF (reference sequence). DNA for the CDR3: TGTGCCACCAGCCTCCGACAGGGGATTGGATATGGCTACACCTTC. Its translation: CATSLRQGIGYGYTF.

In its sample, this clone was seen many times. This rearrangement joins TRBV2 to TRBJ1-4; 7 positions agree with TRBD1. V lost 1 base, J lost 7 bases, and 6 bases stayed unmatched. Germline V lookup: CDR1 SNHLY, CDR2 FYNNEI. This CDR3 has 15 residues. As DNA, the CDR3 is TGTGCCAGCAGTGAAGTACAGGGGCTGAGTGAAAAACTGTTTTTT. Protein sequence: CASSEVQGLSEKLFF.

The chain couples TRBV27 to TRBJ2-2; TRBD2 aligns across 7 bases. Germline-derived CDR1 and CDR2 are MNHEY and SMNVEV (reference sequence). This CDR3 comprises 18 residues. V shed 0 bases and J 7 bases; nucleotides not matched to a gene: 14. This chain's CDR3 is CASSLSSVLTSRHGELFF. The DNA for the CDR3 is TGTGCCAGCAGTTTATCTTCCGTTTTGACTAGCCGACACGGGGAGCTGTTTTTT.

V and J are TRBV7-9 and TRBJ2-2; 7 bases match TRBD2. Germline V lookup: CDR1 SEHNR, CDR2 FQNEAQ (reference sequence). V trimming: 2 bases; J trimming: 1 base; junction bases outside the gene matches: 4. There are 16 residues in the CDR3. CDR3 loop: CASSLRLAGNTGELFF. CDR3 nucleotide sequence: TGTGCCAGCAGCTTACGACTAGCCGGGAACACCGGGGAGCTGTTTTTT.

CDR3 region: CASSGAGGPLSTQYF. The CDR3 DNA reads as TGTGCCAGCAGCGGGGCGGGAGGGCCTTTGAGTACGCAGTATTTT. This chain joins TRBV9 and TRBJ2-3; 9 bases line up with TRBD2. The CDR3 consists of 15 residues. CDR1 is SGDLS and CDR2 is YYNGEE in the germline V gene. The trim removed 3 bases at V and 8 bases at J, leaving 10 bases unmatched.

The chain couples TRBV5-4 to TRBJ2-7; 7 bases match TRBD2. V was clipped by 3 bases and J by 4 bases; unmatched bases: 4. This CDR3 has 13 residues. The V gene's germline CDR1 is SGHNT and CDR2 YYREEE (reference sequence). The CDR3 here is CASSSGLPYEQYF. CDR3 coding DNA: TGTGCCAGCAGCTCGGGACTACCGTACGAGCAGTACTTC.

CDR3 DNA sequence: TGTGCCAGCAGTTTGGTCAGGGGATTCGTCGAGCAGTACTTC. As protein: CASSLVRGFVEQYF. The V gene is TRBV28, the J gene TRBJ2-7; possibly TRBD1 for D (6 bases). The V and J ends lost 3 bases and 6 bases respectively, with 15 bases between them. The CDR3 has 14 residues. The germline V gene encodes CDR1 MDHEN and CDR2 SYDVKM. Full variable domain (remainder filled in from reference TRBV28 and TRBJ2-7): DVKVTQSSRYLVKRTGEKVFLECVQDMDHENMFWYRQDPGLGLRLIYFSYDVKMKEKGDIPEGYSVSREKKERFSLILESASTNQTSMYLCASSLVRGFVEQYFGPGTRLTVT.

This clone turned up a few times. V and J are TRBV30 and TRBJ2-7; D unresolved. Germline CDR1 and CDR2: GTSNPN and SVGIG (reference sequence). The CDR3 is 12 residues long. V was pared by 1 base and J by 0 bases, with 4 bases between. CDR3 nucleotide sequence: TGTGCCTGGAGTGACGGCTCCTACGAGCAGTACTTC. Amino acids: CAWSDGSYEQYF. Supplemented by reference TRBV30 and TRBJ2-7, the full variable domain reads SQTIHQWPATLVQPVGSPLSLECTVEGTSNPNLYWYRQAAGRGLQLLFYSVGIGQISSEVPQNLSASRPQDRQFILSSKKLLLSDSGFYLCAWSDGSYEQYFGPGTRLTVT.

This chain connects TRBV28 to TRBJ2-7; D is perhaps TRBD1 (6 bases). The length of the CDR3 is 14 residues. Germline V gives CDR1 MDHEN, CDR2 SYDVKM. Trimming cost V 3 bases and J 3 bases, with 12 bases left between them. The CDR3: CASSLENRVYEQYF. As DNA, the CDR3 is TGTGCCAGCAGTTTGGAGAACAGGGTCTACGAGCAGTACTTC.

As DNA, the CDR3 is TGTGCCAGCAGTTGGGCCGGGACAGCCTACGAGCAGTACTTC. It yields the protein CASSWAGTAYEQYF. This chain joins TRBV28 and TRBJ2-7, with 7 bases lining up with TRBD1. Germline lookup yields CDR1 MDHEN and CDR2 SYDVKM. V dropped 4 bases and J dropped 2; count of bases not matched to a gene: 5. The CDR3 has 14 residues.